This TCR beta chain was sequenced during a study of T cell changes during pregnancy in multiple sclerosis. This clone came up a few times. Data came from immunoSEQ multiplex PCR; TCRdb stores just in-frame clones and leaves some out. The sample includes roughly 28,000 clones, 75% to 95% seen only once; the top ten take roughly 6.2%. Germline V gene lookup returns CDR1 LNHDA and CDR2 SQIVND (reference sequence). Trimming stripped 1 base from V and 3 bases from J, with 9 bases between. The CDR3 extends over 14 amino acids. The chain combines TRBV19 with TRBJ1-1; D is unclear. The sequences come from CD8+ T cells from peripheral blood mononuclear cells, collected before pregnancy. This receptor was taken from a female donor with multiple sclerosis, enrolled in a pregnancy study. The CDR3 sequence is CASSIGDGDTEAFF. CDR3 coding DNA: TGTGCCAGTAGTATAGGTGACGGGGACACTGAAGCTTTCTTT.